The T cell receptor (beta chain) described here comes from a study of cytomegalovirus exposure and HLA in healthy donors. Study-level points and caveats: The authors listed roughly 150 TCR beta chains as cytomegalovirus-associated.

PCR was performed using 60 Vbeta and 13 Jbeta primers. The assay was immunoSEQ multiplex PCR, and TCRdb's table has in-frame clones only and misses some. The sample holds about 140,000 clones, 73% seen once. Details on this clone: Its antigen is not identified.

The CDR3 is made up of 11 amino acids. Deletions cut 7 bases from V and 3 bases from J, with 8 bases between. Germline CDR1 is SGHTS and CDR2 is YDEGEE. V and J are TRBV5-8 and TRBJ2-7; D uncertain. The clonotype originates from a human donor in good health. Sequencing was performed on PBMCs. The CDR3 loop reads CASATHYEQYF. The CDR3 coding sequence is TGTGCCAGCGCTACGCACTACGAGCAGTACTTC. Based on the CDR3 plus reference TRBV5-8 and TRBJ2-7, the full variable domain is EAGVTQSPTHLIKTRGQQATLRCSPISGHTSVYWYQQALGLGLQFLLWYDEGEERNRGNFPPRFSGRQFPNYSSELNVNALELEDSALYLCASATHYEQYFGPGTRLTVT.